The clone carrying this T cell receptor (beta chain) showed up many times. What it binds is not known. This CDR3 has 11 residues. V lost 2 bases, J lost 8 bases, and 6 bases lay in between. Germline V gene lookup returns CDR1 MNHEY and CDR2 SVGAGI. In building TCR beta libraries, iRepertoire HTBI primers were used together with Arm-PCR of CDR3 regions. TCRdb re-derived calls from the multiplex PCR reads in MiXCR, one entry per CDR3 protein. The data contain 250,000 to 400,000 distinct CDR3 sequences, 18% of them singletons. This sample's time point: newly diagnosed GD, antithyroid drugs for less than 3 months. Researchers made the TCR library from RNA that was extracted from PBMCs. In Xi'an, China, an endocrinology department was the source of patients. These data are taken from a study of regulatory T cells in long-lasting Graves disease. Overall study results and limits: Since the sample size was small, accuracy may have been reduced.

This rearrangement joins TRBV6-5 to TRBJ1-1; D is uncertain. This receptor was obtained from a female donor with Graves disease. This specimen consisted of peripheral blood mononuclear cells (PBMCs), obtained at new diagnosis, from a patient treated with antithyroid drugs. CDR3 protein: CASSYVSEAFF. The CDR3 coding sequence is TGTGCCAGCAGTTACGTCAGCGAAGCTTTCTTT.